The T cell receptor beta chain described here comes from a study of control samples from healthy donors and cancer patients. The table came from immunoSEQ multiplex PCR; TCRdb's copy has only in-frame clones and leaves some out. The table has 230,000 or so clones, just under 95% seen once; the top ten hold about 1.4%. V was pared by 7 bases and J by 5 bases, with 8 bases between. Germline lookup yields CDR1 MNHEY and CDR2 SVGAGI. The CDR3 loop spans 11 amino acids. The TCR comes from a man between 50 and 59 years old in good health. V and J are TRBV6-5 and TRBJ1-1, with unresolved D. Specimen: blood. Written as DNA, the CDR3 is TGTGCCAGCACCTGGGGTACTGAAGCTTTCTTT. Its translation is CASTWGTEAFF.